These 15 T cell receptor beta chains were sequenced from one sample in a study of shared clonotypes between healthy human individuals. The protocol was immunoSEQ multiplex PCR, while the TCRdb copy is restricted to in-frame clones and leaves out a portion. Seen here are about 530,000 clones, 90% to 96% observed once, and the top ten hold about 0.054%. Input material: naive CD4+ T cells sorted from blood. Subset: CD45RA+ positively selected. Every receptor here comes from a woman aged 25 to 39 in good health.

The chain joins TRBV5-4 to TRBJ1-1; unclear D gene. Trimming left V 4 bases short and J 4 bases short, with 11 bases between. This CDR3 has 13 residues. CDR1 is SGHNT and CDR2 is YYREEE in the germline V gene (reference sequence). CDR3 protein: CASSPTLGTEAFF. CDR3 bases: TGTGCCAGCAGCCCCACGTTGGGCACTGAAGCTTTCTTT.

The chain is built from TRBV27 and TRBJ2-7; D is possibly TRBD2 (6 bases). The CDR3 extends over 13 amino acids. Germline CDR1 is MNHEY and CDR2 is SMNVEV (reference sequence). The V gene lost 8 bases and the J gene lost 7 bases, with 18 bases spanning the gap. Written as DNA, the CDR3 is TGTGCCAGCGGATTGACATGGGCGGGAGAGCAGTACTTC. Its protein is CASGLTWAGEQYF.

This chain links TRBV7-2 with TRBJ2-5; D unresolved. The germline V gene has CDR1 SGHTA and CDR2 FQGNSA. The CDR3 extends over 12 amino acids. V was cut by 3 bases and J by 5 bases, with 7 bases left in between. CDR3 residues: CASSFAAETQYF. Written as DNA, the CDR3 is TGTGCCAGCAGCTTTGCAGCGGAGACCCAGTACTTC.

This clone appeared a single time. The chain couples TRBV9 to TRBJ2-7; TRBD2 is a possible D gene (6 bases). From germline, CDR1 is SGDLS and CDR2 YYNGEE. The CDR3 contains 16 residues. V lost 4 bases and J 3 bases, leaving 20 bases between the germline ends. The CDR3 DNA sequence: TGTGCCAGCAGCCCCCGAGGTTTGCGGAGGGACTACGAGCAGTACTTC. The encoded protein is CASSPRGLRRDYEQYF.

Worth noting for this clone: This specimen includes other DNA sequences encoding the same CDR3. The chain couples TRBV30 to TRBJ1-1; D ambiguous. Trimming left V 2 bases short and J 6 bases short, with 22 bases between. The CDR3 covers 16 residues. Germline CDR1 and CDR2: GTSNPN and SVGIG (reference sequence). The chain's CDR3 is CAWSPSRRTRSSEAFF. The DNA of the CDR3 is TGTGCCTGGAGTCCCTCCAGAAGAACAAGGAGCTCTGAAGCTTTCTTT.

V and J are TRBV19 and TRBJ1-2, with D perhaps TRBD1 (6 bases). Germline CDR1 and CDR2: LNHDA and SQIVND (reference sequence). The CDR3 sequence is 14 residues long. Trimming removed 4 bases at V and 4 bases at J, with 13 bases between. CDR3 DNA sequence: TGTGCCAGTAGTAGTTCCGGGACAAGCTATGGCTACACCTTC. Protein product: CASSSSGTSYGYTF.

Turning to this clone: Other nucleotide sequences from this sample produce the same CDR3. The chain is built from TRBV18 and TRBJ1-1; D not resolved. The CDR3 covers 13 residues. The V end lost 0 bases, the J end lost 4 bases, and 6 bases lay between the germline ends. Germline values: CDR1 KGHSH, CDR2 LQKENI. CDR3 sequence (DNA): TGTGCCAGCTCACCACCAGGAGGCACTGAAGCTTTCTTT. It specifies CASSPPGGTEAFF.

J is TRBJ2-2 and V is TRBV7-9; D is possibly TRBD2 (5 bases). Germline V CDR1 and CDR2: SEHNR, FQNEAQ (reference sequence). V dropped 5 bases and J dropped 1 base, with 11 bases sitting between them. This CDR3 region has 15 residues. Written as DNA, the CDR3 is TGTGCCAGCAGCACAAGCGGATTGAACACCGGGGAGCTGTTTTTT. This codes for CASSTSGLNTGELFF.

This chain connects TRBV9 to TRBJ1-1, with D maybe TRBD1 (5 bases). Trimming cost V 8 bases and J 3 bases, with 20 bases left between them. The CDR3 totals 15 residues. The germline gives CDR1 SGDLS, CDR2 YYNGEE. The CDR3 reads CARPGLDSSYTEAFF. The CDR3 DNA sequence: TGTGCCAGACCCGGTCTCGACAGCTCTTACACTGAAGCTTTCTTT.

This rearrangement joins TRBV28 to TRBJ1-5; possible D gene TRBD1, 6 bases. This CDR3 region has 14 residues. With 10 bases removed from V and 4 bases from J, the gap between germline ends came to 17 bases. Germline V lookup: CDR1 MDHEN, CDR2 SYDVKM. In DNA, the CDR3 is TGTGCCACCAGAGTAGGACAGAATAATCAGCCCCAGCATTTT. This gives the protein CATRVGQNNQPQHF.

V usage is TRBV6-4 and J usage is TRBJ2-1; D call uncertain. This CDR3 region has 16 residues. Germline-derived CDR1 and CDR2 are MRHNA and SNTAGT. The V and J ends lost 2 bases and 3 bases respectively, with 14 bases between them. The CDR3: CASSDLLRPRYNEQFF. In DNA, the CDR3 is TGTGCCAGCAGTGACCTTCTTCGGCCTCGCTACAATGAGCAGTTCTTC.

V is TRBV27 and J is TRBJ1-4; 7 bases align to TRBD1. The ends lost 3 bases at V and 8 bases at J; junction bases unmatched: 15. The V gene's germline CDR1 is MNHEY and CDR2 SMNVEV (reference sequence). This CDR3 has 17 amino acids. In DNA form, the CDR3 reads TGTGCCAGCAGTTTTAAAACAGGGGCGGGGGCGCTCGAAAAACTGTTTTTT. Translating it yields CASSFKTGAGALEKLFF.

This chain joins TRBV6-5 and TRBJ1-3; D is uncertain. The germline V gene has CDR1 MNHEY and CDR2 SVGAGI. The length of the CDR3 is 16 residues. Deletions cut 3 bases from V and 0 bases from J, with 12 bases between. The CDR3 coding sequence is TGTGCCAGCAGTTATGGGCCAGCGAGCTCTGGAAACACCATATATTTT. Translated: CASSYGPASSGNTIYF.

CDR3 in amino acids: CASSLTGYQPQHF. In DNA, the CDR3 is TGCGCCAGCAGCTTGACCGGATATCAGCCCCAGCATTTT. This rearrangement joins TRBV5-1 to TRBJ1-5; the D is unclear. The V gene's germline CDR1 is SGHRS and CDR2 YFSETQ. The V end was cut by 1 base, the J end by 5 bases, with 7 bases between. The CDR3 loop spans 13 amino acids.

This clone was detected a few times. The chain uses TRBV6-5 and TRBJ2-7, with D tentatively TRBD1 (5 bases). Deletions cut 6 bases from V and 6 bases from J, with 12 bases between. The CDR3 covers 12 residues. The germline gives CDR1 MNHEY, CDR2 SVGAGI. The CDR3 reads CASRKSGREQYF. The CDR3 DNA reads TGTGCCAGCAGAAAGTCAGGGCGCGAGCAGTACTTC.